The 2 T cell receptor beta chains reported below all come from one sample, sequenced in a study of radiation and T cells in renal cell carcinoma. Indicated time point: blood 4 weeks post-SBRT, at nephrectomy. As for treatment: 15 Gy SBRT to primary tumor, nephrectomy 4 weeks later. Generated by immunoSEQ multiplex PCR, the TCRdb table keeps only in-frame clones and is missing some. The data hold about 170,000 clones, with 88% observed a single time. Sequenced material: blood, taken from a patient whose treatment included radiotherapy and nephrectomy. The receptors shown here come from a woman in her 50s with renal cell carcinoma.

For the CDR3, the DNA is TGTGCCAGCAGTCCACCACGGGCTTCTACCGGGGAGCTGTTTTTT. This gives the protein CASSPPRASTGELFF. The chain carries TRBV6-6 and TRBJ2-2; no definite D call. CDR1 and CDR2 from the germline V gene are MNHNY and SVGAGI (reference sequence). The CDR3 has 15 amino acids. Trimming left V 5 bases short and J 5 bases short, with 15 bases between.

This chain connects TRBV7-3 to TRBJ2-2, with D hard to call. The CDR3 has 18 residues. Between the trimmed V and J ends, which lost 1 base and 1 base, there was a span of 16 bases. Germline V gene lookup returns CDR1 SGHTA and CDR2 FQGTGA. CDR3 sequence: CASSLIPLQTVNTGELFF. CDR3 in DNA: TGTGCCAGCAGCTTAATCCCGCTTCAAACGGTGAACACCGGGGAGCTGTTTTTT.